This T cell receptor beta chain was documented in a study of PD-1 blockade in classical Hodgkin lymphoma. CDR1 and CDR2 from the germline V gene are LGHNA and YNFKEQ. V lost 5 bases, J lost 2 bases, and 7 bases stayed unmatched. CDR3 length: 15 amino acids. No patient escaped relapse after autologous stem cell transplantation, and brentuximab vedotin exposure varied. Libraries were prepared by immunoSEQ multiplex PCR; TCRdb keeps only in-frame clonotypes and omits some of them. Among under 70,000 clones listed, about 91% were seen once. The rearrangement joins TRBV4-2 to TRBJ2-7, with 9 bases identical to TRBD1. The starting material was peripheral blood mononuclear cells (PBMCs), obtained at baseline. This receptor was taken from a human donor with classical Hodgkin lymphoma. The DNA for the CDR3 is TGTGCCAGCAGCTCCGGGACAGGGACCACCTACGAGCAGTACTTC. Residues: CASSSGTGTTYEQYF.